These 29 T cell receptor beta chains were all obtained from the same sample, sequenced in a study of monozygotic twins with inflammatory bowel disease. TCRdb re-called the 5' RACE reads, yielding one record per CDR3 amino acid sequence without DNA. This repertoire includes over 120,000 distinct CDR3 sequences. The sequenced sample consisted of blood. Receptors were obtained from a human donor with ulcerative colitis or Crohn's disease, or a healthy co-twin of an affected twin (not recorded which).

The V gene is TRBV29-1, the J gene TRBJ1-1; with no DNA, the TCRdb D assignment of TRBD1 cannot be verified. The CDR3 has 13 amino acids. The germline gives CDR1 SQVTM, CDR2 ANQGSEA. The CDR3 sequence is CSVLGRMNTEAFF.

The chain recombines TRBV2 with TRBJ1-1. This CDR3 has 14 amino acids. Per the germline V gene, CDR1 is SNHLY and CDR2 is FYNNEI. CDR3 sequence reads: CASSEIRWEGEAFF.

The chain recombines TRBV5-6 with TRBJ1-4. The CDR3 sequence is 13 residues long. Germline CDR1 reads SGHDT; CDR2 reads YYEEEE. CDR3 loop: CASRRALNEKLFF.

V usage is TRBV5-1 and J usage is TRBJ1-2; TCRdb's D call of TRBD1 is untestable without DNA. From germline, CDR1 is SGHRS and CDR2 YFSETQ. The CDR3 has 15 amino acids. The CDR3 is CASSPGQGVTYGYTF.

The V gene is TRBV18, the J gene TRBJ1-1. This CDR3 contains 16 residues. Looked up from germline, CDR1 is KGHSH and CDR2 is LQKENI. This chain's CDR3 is CASSPREKGWNTEAFF.

CDR3 sequence reads: CASTGVMQPQHF. The chain is built from TRBV5-6 and TRBJ1-5. Looked up from germline, CDR1 is SGHDT and CDR2 is YYEEEE. The CDR3 has 12 amino acids. The variable domain in full, completed from reference TRBV5-6 and TRBJ1-5, reads DAGVTQSPTHLIKTRGQQVTLRCSPKSGHDTVSWYQQALGQGPQFIFQYYEEEERQRGNFPDRFSGHQFPNYSSELNVNALLLGDSALYLCASTGVMQPQHFGDGTRLSIL.

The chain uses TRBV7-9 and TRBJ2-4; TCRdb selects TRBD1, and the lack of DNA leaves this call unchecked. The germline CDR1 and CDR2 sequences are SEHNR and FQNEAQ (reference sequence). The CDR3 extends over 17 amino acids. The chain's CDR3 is CASSSGTGGLGKNIQYF.

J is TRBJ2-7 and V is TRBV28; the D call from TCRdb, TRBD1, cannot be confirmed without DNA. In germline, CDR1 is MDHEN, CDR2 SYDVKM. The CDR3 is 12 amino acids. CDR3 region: CASRGDSHEQYF.

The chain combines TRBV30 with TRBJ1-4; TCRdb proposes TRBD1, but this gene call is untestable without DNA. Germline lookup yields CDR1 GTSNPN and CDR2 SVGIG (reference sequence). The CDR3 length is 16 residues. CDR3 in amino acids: CAWSVQGAVTNEKLFF.

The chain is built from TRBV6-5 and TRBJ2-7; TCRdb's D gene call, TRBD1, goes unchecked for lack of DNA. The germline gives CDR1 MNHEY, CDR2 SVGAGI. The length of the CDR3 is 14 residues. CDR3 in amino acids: CASSSSTGLYEQYF.

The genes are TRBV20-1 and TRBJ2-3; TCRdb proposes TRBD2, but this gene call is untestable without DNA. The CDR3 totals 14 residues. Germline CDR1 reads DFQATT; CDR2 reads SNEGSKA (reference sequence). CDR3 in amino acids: CSASGLAGPDTQYF.

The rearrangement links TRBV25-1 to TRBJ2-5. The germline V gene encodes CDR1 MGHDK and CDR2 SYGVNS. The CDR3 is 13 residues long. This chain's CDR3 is CASSEEREETQYF.

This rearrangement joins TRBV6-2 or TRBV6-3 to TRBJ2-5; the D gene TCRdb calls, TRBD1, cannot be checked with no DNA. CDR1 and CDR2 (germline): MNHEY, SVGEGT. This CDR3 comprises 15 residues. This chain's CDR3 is CASSPPVGLQETQYF.

The CDR3 protein is CASSLLAGNGAFF. The rearrangement links TRBV7-3 to TRBJ1-1. The V gene's germline CDR1 is SGHTA and CDR2 FQGTGA. CDR3 length equals 13 residues.

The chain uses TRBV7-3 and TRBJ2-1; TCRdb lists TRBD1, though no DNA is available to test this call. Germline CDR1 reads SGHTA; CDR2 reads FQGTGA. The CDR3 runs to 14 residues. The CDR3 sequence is CASSGAGPYNEQFF.

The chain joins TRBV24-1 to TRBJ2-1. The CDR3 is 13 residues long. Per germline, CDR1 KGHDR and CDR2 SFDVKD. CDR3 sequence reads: CATSDNVGNEQFF.

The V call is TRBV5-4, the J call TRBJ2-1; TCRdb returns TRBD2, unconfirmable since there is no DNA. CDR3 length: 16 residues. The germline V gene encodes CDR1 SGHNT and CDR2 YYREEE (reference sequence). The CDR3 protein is CASSLLGLAGDDEQFF.

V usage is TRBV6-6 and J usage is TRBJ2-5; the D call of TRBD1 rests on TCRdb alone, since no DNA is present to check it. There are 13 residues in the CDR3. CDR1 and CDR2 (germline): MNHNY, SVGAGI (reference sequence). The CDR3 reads CASSMQGRETQYF.

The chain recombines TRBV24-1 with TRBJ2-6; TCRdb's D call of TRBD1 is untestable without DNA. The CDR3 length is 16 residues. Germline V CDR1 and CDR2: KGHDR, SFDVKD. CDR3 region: CATSESGHSGANVLTF.

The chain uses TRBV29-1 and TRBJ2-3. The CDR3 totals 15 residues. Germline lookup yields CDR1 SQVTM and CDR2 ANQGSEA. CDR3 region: CSVDSEAKPTDTQYF.

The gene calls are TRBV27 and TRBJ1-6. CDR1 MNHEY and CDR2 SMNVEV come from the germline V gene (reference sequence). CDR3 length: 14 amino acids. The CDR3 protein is CASSFSGYNSPLHF.

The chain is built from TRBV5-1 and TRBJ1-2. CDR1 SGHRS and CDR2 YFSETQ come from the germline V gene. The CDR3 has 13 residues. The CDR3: CASSLAANYGYTF.

This CDR3 is CASNSGSSSAGELFF. The J gene is TRBJ2-2, the V gene TRBV5-1; lacking DNA, the TRBD2 call made by TCRdb goes unchecked. The CDR3 sequence is 15 residues long. The germline CDR1 and CDR2 sequences are SGHRS and YFSETQ.

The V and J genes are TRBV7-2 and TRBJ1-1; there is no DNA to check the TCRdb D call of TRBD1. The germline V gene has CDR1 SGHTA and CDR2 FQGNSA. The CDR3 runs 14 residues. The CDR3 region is CASSLRQGRTEAFF. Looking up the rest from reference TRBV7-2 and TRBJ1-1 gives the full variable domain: GAGVSQSPSNKVTEKGKDVELRCDPISGHTALYWYRQSLGQGLEFLIYFQGNSAPDKSGLPSDRFSAERTGGSVSTLTIQRTQQEDSAVYLCASSLRQGRTEAFFGQGTRLTVV.

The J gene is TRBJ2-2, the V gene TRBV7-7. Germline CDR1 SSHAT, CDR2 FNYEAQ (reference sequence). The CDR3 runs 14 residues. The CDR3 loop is CASSLLPNTGELFF. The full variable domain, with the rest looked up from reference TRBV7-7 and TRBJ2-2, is GAGVSQSPRYKVTKRGQDVTLRCDPISSHATLYWYQQALGQGPEFLTYFNYEAQPDKSGLPSDRFSAERPEGSISTLTIQRTEQRDSAMYRCASSLLPNTGELFFGEGSRLTVL.

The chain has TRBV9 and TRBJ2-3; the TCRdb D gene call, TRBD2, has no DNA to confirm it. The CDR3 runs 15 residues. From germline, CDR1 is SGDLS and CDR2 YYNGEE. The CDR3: CASSSGLAFTDTQYF.

CDR3 protein: CASSPAQNTEAFF. The J gene is TRBJ1-1, the V gene TRBV18. Germline V gene sequence: CDR1 KGHSH, CDR2 LQKENI. The CDR3 is 13 amino acids.

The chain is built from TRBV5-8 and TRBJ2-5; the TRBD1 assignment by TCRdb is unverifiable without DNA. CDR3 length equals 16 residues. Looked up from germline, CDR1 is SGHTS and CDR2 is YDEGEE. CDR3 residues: CASSSRIGVIQETQYF.

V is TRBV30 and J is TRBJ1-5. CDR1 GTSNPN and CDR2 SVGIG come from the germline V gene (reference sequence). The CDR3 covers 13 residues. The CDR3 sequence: CAWNKDSNQPQHF.